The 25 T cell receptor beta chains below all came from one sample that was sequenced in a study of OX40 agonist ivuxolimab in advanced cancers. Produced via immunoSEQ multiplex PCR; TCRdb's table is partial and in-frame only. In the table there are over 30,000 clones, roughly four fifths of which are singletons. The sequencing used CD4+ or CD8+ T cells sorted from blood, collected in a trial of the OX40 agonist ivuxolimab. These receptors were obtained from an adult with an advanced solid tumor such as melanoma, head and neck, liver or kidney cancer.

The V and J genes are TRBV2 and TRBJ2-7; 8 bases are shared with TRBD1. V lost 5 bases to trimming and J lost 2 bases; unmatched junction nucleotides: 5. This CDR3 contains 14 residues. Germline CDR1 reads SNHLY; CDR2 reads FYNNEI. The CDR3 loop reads CASSMGQVTYEQYF. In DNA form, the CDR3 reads TGTGCCAGCAGTATGGGACAGGTCACCTACGAGCAGTACTTC.

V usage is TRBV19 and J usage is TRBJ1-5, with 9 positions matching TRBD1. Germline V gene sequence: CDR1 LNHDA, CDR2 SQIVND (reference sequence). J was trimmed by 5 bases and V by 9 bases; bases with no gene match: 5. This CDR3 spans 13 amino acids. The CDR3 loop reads CASVGQGYQPQHF. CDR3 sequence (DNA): TGTGCCAGCGTGGGACAGGGATATCAGCCCCAGCATTTT. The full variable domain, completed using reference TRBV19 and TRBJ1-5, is DGGITQSPKYLFRKEGQNVTLSCEQNLNHDAMYWYRQDPGQGLRLIYYSQIVNDFQKGDIAEGYSVSREKKESFPLTVTSAQKNPTAFYLCASVGQGYQPQHFGDGTRLSIL.

CDR3 DNA sequence: TGTGCCAGCTTCACCCATCCGGGACAACGCGTTGGAATTGAGCAGTACTTC. Protein: CASFTHPGQRVGIEQYF. This chain links TRBV21-1 with TRBJ2-7; the table's D call, TRBD1, has no DNA check behind it. TRBV21-1 counts as a pseudogene. The CDR3 sequence is 17 residues long.

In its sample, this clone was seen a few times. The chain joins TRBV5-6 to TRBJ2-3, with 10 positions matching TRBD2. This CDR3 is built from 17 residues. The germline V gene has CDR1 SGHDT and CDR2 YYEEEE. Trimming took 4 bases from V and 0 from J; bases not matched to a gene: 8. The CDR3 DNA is TGTGCCAGCAGCATACCGGGACTAGCGTATAGCACAGATACGCAGTATTTT. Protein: CASSIPGLAYSTDTQYF. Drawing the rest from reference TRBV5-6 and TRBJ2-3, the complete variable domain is DAGVTQSPTHLIKTRGQQVTLRCSPKSGHDTVSWYQQALGQGPQFIFQYYEEEERQRGNFPDRFSGHQFPNYSSELNVNALLLGDSALYLCASSIPGLAYSTDTQYFGPGTRLTVL.

CDR3 in amino acids: CASSPKGAGYYGYTF. The CDR3 nucleotides are TGTGCCAGCAGCCCTAAAGGGGCAGGATACTATGGCTACACCTTC. V usage is TRBV5-8 and J usage is TRBJ1-2; D is possibly TRBD1 (5 bases). In germline, CDR1 is SGHTS, CDR2 YDEGEE. The CDR3 totals 15 residues. V shed 4 bases and J shed 3 bases, with 16 bases lying between them. Supplemented by reference TRBV5-8 and TRBJ1-2, the full variable domain reads EAGVTQSPTHLIKTRGQQATLRCSPISGHTSVYWYQQALGLGLQFLLWYDEGEERNRGNFPPRFSGRQFPNYSSELNVNALELEDSALYLCASSPKGAGYYGYTFGSGTRLTVV.

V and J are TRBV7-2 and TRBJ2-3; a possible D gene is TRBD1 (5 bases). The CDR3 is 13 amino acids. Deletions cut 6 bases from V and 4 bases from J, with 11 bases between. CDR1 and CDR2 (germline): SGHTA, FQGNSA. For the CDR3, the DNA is TGTGCCAGCAGTTTTCAGGGCTCAGATACGCAGTATTTT. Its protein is CASSFQGSDTQYF. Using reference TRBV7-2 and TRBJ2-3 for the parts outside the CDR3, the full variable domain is GAGVSQSPSNKVTEKGKDVELRCDPISGHTALYWYRQSLGQGLEFLIYFQGNSAPDKSGLPSDRFSAERTGGSVSTLTIQRTQQEDSAVYLCASSFQGSDTQYFGPGTRLTVL.

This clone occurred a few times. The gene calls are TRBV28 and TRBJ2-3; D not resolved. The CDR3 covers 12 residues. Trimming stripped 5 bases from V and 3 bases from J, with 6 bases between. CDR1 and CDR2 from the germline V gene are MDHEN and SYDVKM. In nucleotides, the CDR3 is TGTGCCAGCAGTCCCGGTACAGATACGCAGTATTTT. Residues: CASSPGTDTQYF.

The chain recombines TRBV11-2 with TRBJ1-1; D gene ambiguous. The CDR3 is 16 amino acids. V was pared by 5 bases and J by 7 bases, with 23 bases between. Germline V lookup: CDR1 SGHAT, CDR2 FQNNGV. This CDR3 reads CASSRSLIRAHLEAFF. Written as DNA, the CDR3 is TGTGCCAGCAGCCGATCCTTAATCCGGGCTCATCTTGAAGCTTTCTTT.

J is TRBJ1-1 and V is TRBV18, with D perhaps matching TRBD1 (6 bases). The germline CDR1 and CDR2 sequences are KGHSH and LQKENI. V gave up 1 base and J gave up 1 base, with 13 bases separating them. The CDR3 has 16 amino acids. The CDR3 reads CASSPLAGAENTEAFF. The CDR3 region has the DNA TGTGCCAGCTCACCACTGGCAGGGGCTGAGAACACTGAAGCTTTCTTT.

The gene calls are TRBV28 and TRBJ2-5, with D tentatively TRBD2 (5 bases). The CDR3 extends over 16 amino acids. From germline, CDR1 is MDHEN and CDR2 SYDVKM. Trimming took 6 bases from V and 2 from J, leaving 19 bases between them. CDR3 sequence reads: CASRPLIMEEQETQYF. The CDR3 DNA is TGTGCCAGCAGACCCCTTATCATGGAGGAACAAGAGACCCAGTACTTC.

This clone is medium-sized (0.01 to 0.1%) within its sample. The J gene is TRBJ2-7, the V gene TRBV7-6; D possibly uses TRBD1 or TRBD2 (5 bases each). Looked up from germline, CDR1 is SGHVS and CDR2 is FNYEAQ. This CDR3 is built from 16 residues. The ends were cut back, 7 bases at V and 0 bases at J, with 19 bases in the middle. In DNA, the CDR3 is TGTGCCAGCAAGCCAGCCCGGGGCCCTGGCTCCTACGAGCAGTACTTC. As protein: CASKPARGPGSYEQYF.

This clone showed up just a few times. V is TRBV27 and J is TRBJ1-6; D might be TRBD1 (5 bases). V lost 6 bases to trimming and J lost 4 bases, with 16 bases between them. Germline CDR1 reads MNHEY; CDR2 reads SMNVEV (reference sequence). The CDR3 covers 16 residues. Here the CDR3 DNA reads TGTGCCAGCAGATTAACCCCGGGACGGTATAATTCACCCCTCCACTTT. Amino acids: CASRLTPGRYNSPLHF.

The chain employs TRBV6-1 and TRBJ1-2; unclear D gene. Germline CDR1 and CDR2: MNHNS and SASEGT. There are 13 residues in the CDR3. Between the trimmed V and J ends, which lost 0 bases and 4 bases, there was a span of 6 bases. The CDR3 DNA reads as TGTGCCAGCAGTGAAGCGCGGGGCTATGGCTACACCTTC. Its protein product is CASSEARGYGYTF.

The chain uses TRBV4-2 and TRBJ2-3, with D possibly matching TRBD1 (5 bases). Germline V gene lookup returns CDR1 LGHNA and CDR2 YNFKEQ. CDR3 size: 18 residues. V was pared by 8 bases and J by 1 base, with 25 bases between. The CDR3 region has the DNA TGTGCCAGCCAGGGTCCGAGGCAGCCTAATCAAGGCACAGATACGCAGTATTTT. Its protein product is CASQGPRQPNQGTDTQYF.

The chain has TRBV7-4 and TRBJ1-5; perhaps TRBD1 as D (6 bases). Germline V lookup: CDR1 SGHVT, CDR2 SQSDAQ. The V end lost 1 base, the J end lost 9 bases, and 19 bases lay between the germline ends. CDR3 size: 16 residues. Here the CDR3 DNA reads TGTGCCAGCAGCTTAGATGGAATCGGGGGCGACTCGCCCCAGCATTTT. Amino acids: CASSLDGIGGDSPQHF.

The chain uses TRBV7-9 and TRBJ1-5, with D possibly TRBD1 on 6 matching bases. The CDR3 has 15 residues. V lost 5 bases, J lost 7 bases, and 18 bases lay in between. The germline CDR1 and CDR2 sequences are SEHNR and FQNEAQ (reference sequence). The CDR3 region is CASSLGGQGTQPQHF. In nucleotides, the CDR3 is TGTGCCAGCAGCCTCGGAGGTCAGGGGACCCAGCCCCAGCATTTT.

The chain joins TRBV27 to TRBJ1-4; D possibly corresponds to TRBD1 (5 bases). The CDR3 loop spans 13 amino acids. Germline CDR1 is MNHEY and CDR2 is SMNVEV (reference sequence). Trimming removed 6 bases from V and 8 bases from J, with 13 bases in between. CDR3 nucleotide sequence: TGTGCCAGCAGCCTAAGGGGTTTCGAAAAACTGTTTTTT. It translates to CASSLRGFEKLFF.

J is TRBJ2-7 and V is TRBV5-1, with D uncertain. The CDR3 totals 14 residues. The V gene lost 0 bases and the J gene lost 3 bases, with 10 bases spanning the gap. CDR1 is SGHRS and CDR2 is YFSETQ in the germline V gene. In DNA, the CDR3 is TGCGCCAGCAGCTTGGCCTCGTGGAGCTACGAGCAGTACTTC. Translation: CASSLASWSYEQYF.

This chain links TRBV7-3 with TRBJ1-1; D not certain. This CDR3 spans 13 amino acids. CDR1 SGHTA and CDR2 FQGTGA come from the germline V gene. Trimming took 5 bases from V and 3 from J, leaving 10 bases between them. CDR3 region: CASSRGSDTEAFF. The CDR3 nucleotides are TGTGCCAGCAGCCGAGGGAGTGACACTGAAGCTTTCTTT.

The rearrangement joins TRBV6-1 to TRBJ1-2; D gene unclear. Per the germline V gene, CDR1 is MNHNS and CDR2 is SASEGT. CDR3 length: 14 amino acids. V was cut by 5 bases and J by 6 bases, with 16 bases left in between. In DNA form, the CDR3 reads TGTGCCAGCAGTCTTGGAGGTAGTCCCAATGGCTACACCTTC. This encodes CASSLGGSPNGYTF.

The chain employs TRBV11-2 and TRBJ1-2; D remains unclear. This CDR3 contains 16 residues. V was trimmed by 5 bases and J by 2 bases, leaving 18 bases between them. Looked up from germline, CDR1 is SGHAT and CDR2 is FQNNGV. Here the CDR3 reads CASSVTTLLLNYGYTF. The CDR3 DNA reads TGTGCCAGCAGCGTAACAACCCTTTTGTTAAACTATGGCTACACCTTC.

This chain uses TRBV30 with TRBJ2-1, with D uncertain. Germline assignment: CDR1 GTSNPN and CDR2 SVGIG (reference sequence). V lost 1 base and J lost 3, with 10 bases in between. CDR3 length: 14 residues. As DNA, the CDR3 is TGTGCCTGGAGTGGGTTATTCGGCTACAATGAGCAGTTCTTC. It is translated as CAWSGLFGYNEQFF.

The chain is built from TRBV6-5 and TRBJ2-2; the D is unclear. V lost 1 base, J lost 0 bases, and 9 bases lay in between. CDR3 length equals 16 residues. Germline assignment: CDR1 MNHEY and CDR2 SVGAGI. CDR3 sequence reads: CASSYYGQANTGELFF. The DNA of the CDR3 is TGTGCCAGCAGTTACTATGGCCAGGCGAACACCGGGGAGCTGTTTTTT.

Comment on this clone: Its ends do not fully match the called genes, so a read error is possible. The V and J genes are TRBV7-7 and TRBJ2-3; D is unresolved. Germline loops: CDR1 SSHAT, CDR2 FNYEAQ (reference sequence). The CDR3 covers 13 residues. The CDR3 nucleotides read TGTGCTAGCAGCATAGCCCTCACAGATACGCAGTATTTT. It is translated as CASSIALTDTQYF.

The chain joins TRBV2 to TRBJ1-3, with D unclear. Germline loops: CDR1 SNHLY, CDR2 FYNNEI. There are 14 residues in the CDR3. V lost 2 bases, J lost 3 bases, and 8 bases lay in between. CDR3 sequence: CASSESSFGNTIYF. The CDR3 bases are TGTGCCAGCAGTGAAAGTAGTTTTGGAAACACCATATATTTT.